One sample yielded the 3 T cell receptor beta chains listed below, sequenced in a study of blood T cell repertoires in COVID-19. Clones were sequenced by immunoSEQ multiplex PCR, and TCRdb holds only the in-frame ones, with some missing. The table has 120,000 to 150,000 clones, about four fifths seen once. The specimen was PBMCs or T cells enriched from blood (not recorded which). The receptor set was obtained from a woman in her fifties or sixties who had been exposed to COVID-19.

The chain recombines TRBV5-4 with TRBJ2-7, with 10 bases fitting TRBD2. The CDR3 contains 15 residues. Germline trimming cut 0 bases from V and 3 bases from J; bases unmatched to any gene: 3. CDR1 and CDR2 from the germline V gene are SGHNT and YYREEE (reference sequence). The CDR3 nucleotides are TGTGCCAGCAGCTTGGCGGCTAGCGGGGGCTACGAGCAGTACTTC. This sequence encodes CASSLAASGGYEQYF.

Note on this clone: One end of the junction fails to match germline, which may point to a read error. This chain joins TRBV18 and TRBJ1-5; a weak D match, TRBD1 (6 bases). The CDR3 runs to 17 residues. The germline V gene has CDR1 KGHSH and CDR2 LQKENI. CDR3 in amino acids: CASSPQQQGISNQPQHF. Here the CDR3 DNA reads TGTGCCAGCTCGCCACAACAACAGGGTATTAGCAATCAGCCCCAGCATTTT. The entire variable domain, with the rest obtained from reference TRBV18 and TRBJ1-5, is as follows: NAGVMQNPRHLVRRRGQEARLRCSPMKGHSHVYWYRQLPEEGLKFMVYLQKENIIDESGMPKERFSAEFPKEGPSILRIQQVVRGDSAAYFCASSPQQQGISNQPQHFGDGTRLSIL.

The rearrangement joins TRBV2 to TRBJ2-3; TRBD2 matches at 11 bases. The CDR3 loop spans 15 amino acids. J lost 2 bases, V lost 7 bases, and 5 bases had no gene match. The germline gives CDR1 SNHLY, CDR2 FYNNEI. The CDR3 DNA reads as TGTGCCAGCAATCCGGGACTAGCGGCCACAGATACGCAGTATTTT. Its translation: CASNPGLAATDTQYF.